These T cell receptor beta chains were read from a single sample in a study of technical replicates of blood from a few donors. The data were produced by immunoSEQ multiplex PCR, yet TCRdb's version contains in-frame clones alone and is incomplete. The data contain over 50,000 clones, just over 90% of them singletons. The sequencing sample was made of PBMCs. Receptors originate from a human donor in good health. Some clones in this sample may be carry-over from other donors' samples. Both conserved end residues are part of each CDR3. A D gene is named only where the DNA matches it firmly. The size of a clone is reported for some rows only, either as once, few or many, or as a class for expanded clones.

j_call v_call d_call clone_size cdr3_nt cdr3_aa
TRBJ2-2 TRBV11-2 NA NA TGTGCCAGCAGCTTCCGGGGCACCGGGGAGCTGTTTTTT CASSFRGTGELFF
TRBJ2-5 TRBV7-2 TRBD1 NA TGTGCCAGCAGTCCTAGACAGGGACAAGAGACCCAGTACTTC CASSPRQGQETQYF
TRBJ2-5 TRBV29-1 TRBD2 NA TGCAGCGTCCCGACTAGCTGGGAGACCCAGTACTTC CSVPTSWETQYF
TRBJ1-2 TRBV9 TRBD1 NA TGTGCCAGCAGCTGGAGCACAGGGGAAAATGGCTACACCTTC CASSWSTGENGYTF
TRBJ2-5 TRBV7-9 TRBD2 NA TGTGCCAGCAGCCCAGGGACCCTACTAGCGGGTTACCAAGAGACCCAGTACTTC CASSPGTLLAGYQETQYF
TRBJ1-1 TRBV11-2 NA NA TGTGCCAGCAGCCTTGCTGGGGGCCCTGAAGCTTTCTTT CASSLAGGPEAFF
TRBJ1-4 TRBV4-3 NA NA TGCGCCAGCAGCCCGAGAGGGCAGCTTAATGAAAAACTGTTTTTT CASSPRGQLNEKLFF
TRBJ2-5 TRBV18 NA NA TGTGCCAGCCTTGAGCCCTCCCAAGAGACCCAGTACTTC CASLEPSQETQYF
TRBJ2-6 TRBV18 NA few TGTGCCAGCTCACCATCGACAGCCAGCTTGTCGGGGGCCAACGTCCTGACTTTC CASSPSTASLSGANVLTF
TRBJ1-1 TRBV19 NA NA TGTGCCAGTATTAAGGTAGGGGGGGGCCACACTGAAGCTTTCTTT CASIKVGGGHTEAFF
TRBJ1-2 TRBV6-1 NA NA TGTGCCAGCAGTGGTCACAGCAACTATGGCTACACCTTC CASSGHSNYGYTF
TRBJ1-4 TRBV5-8 NA NA TGTGCCAGCAGCGTAGCAGGGTTCGAAAAACTGTTTTTT CASSVAGFEKLFF
TRBJ2-3 TRBV19 NA NA TGTGCCAGTAATCCCTTTGCTTTACAGGCTAGCACAGATACGCAGTATTTT CASNPFALQASTDTQYF
TRBJ2-1 TRBV6-1 TRBD2 NA TGTGCCAGCAGGGTTAGGGTAGCGGGAGTTGAGCAGTTCTTC CASRVRVAGVEQFF
TRBJ2-1 TRBV25-1 TRBD1 NA TGTGCCAGCAGTGGGAACAGGGGTAATGAGCAGTTCTTC CASSGNRGNEQFF
TRBJ2-7 TRBV11-2 NA NA TGTGCCAGCAGCCCCGGGACTCACCCGGGAGAGCAGTACTTC CASSPGTHPGEQYF
TRBJ1-2 TRBV4-3 NA NA TGCGCCAGCAGCCAAGATTTCCAATTACAGGGCTCAAACTATGGCTACACCTTC CASSQDFQLQGSNYGYTF
TRBJ1-6 TRBV7-9 NA NA TGTGCCAGCAGCTCAACCGACTGGAGCTCCTATAATTCACCCCTCCACTTT CASSSTDWSSYNSPLHF
TRBJ2-1 TRBV5-1 TRBD2 medium-sized TGCGCCAGCAGCTCTAGCGGGGGCTACAATGAGCAGTTCTTC CASSSSGGYNEQFF
TRBJ1-5 TRBV19 NA NA TGTGCCACCACAGGACAGATCAATCAGCCCCAGCATTTT CATTGQINQPQHF
TRBJ1-1 TRBV18 NA once TGTGCCAGCCTGCAGGGGCGCAACACTGAAGCTTTCTTT CASLQGRNTEAFF
TRBJ2-7 TRBV11-2 TRBD2 NA TGTGCCAGCCGAATCTCCGGGACTAGCGCTCCCTACGAGCAGTACTTC CASRISGTSAPYEQYF
TRBJ1-1 TRBV4-3 NA NA TGCGCCAGCAGCCAACAGGGTTGGGACACTGAAGCTTTCTTT CASSQQGWDTEAFF
TRBJ1-2 TRBV4-1 NA NA TGCGCCAGCAGCCAAGATAGTGCAAGTCTCTATGGCTACACCTTC CASSQDSASLYGYTF
TRBJ2-2 TRBV6-6 TRBD2 NA TGTGCCAGCGCCCGGGGGGGCTTGACCGGGGAGCTGTTTTTT CASARGGLTGELFF
TRBJ2-5 TRBV7-6 TRBD1 NA TGTGCCAGCAGCTTACCCCGAACAGGGGGCGAAGAGACCCAGTACTTC CASSLPRTGGEETQYF
TRBJ2-1 TRBV9 NA NA TGTGCCAGCAGCTTTCAACCGGGACTTGCCTACAATGAGCAGTTCTTC CASSFQPGLAYNEQFF
TRBJ1-2 TRBV6-6 TRBD1 NA TGTGCCAGCCATCAGACAGGGTTCGGTGGCTACACCTTC CASHQTGFGGYTF
TRBJ1-1 TRBV7-9 NA NA TGTGCCAGCAGCGAGGGAGGGATTACTGAAGCTTTCTTT CASSEGGITEAFF
TRBJ1-2 TRBV4-1 TRBD1 NA TGCGCCAGCAGCCAAGACAGGACAGGGAGCTTTGGCTACACCTTC CASSQDRTGSFGYTF
TRBJ2-5 TRBV5-1 TRBD2 NA TGCGCCAGCAGATTCAGGGAGGGGACCCAGTACTTC CASRFREGTQYF
TRBJ2-7 TRBV5-1 TRBD1 NA TGCGCCAGCAGCTTGCAGGGGGCGCTTCTCGAGCAGTACTTC CASSLQGALLEQYF
TRBJ1-4 TRBV6-5 NA once TGTGCCAGCAGAATGGGCTTTTCGGATGAAAAACTGTTTTTT CASRMGFSDEKLFF
TRBJ2-7 TRBV27 TRBD1 NA TGTGCCAGCCGACAGGGGTTGTTATACGAGCAGTACTTC CASRQGLLYEQYF
TRBJ1-1 TRBV6-6 NA NA TGTGCCAGCAGTTACGCGGAGACTGAAGCTTTCTTT CASSYAETEAFF
TRBJ2-4 TRBV5-6 TRBD2 NA TGTGCCAGCAGTTTCCGGGCGGGAGGGAACATTCAGTACTTC CASSFRAGGNIQYF
TRBJ2-5 TRBV15 NA NA TGTGCCACCAGCAGAGATTTACCAGGGGTTTACGAGACCCAGTACTTC CATSRDLPGVYETQYF
TRBJ1-4 TRBV4-1 NA NA TGCGCCAGCAGTCAAGGAGGGGGGGGTTGGGAAAAACTGTTTTTT CASSQGGGGWEKLFF
TRBJ2-7 TRBV7-2 TRBD1 NA TGTGCCAGCAGCTCCCAGGGGGTGGGGTACGAGCAGTACTTC CASSSQGVGYEQYF
TRBJ1-2 TRBV2 NA NA TGTGCCAGCACAGCTAACTATGGCTACACCTTC CASTANYGYTF
TRBJ1-6 TRBV18 NA NA TGTGCCAGCTCACCATCCGACAACGCCTATAATTCACCCCTCCACTTT CASSPSDNAYNSPLHF
TRBJ2-5 TRBV6-1 TRBD2 NA TGTGCCAGCACTAAGCGGGAGAAAGAGACCCAGTACTTC CASTKREKETQYF
TRBJ1-2 TRBV7-9 NA NA TGTGCCAGCAGTCAAGACAGTTTGGACTATGGCTACACCTTC CASSQDSLDYGYTF
TRBJ2-7 TRBV7-9 NA NA TGTGCCAGCAGCCCCGTTGTCCAGCCAAGGAGCTCCTACGAGCAGTACTTC CASSPVVQPRSSYEQYF
TRBJ2-1 TRBV7-6 TRBD2 NA TGTGCCAGCAGCTCCGGACTAGCGGGGGACAATGAGCAGTTCTTC CASSSGLAGDNEQFF
TRBJ2-7 TRBV7-9 TRBD2 NA TGTGCCAGCAGCTTAGCGGCCGGGACTACCTACGAGCAGTACTTC CASSLAAGTTYEQYF
TRBJ1-5 TRBV19 NA once TGTGCCAGTAGTCCTCGGGGAGCCAGCAATCAGCCCCAGCATTTT CASSPRGASNQPQHF
TRBJ2-5 TRBV4-3 NA NA TGCGCCAGCAGCCAAGTCCTTTCGACAGCCCAAGAGACCCAGTACTTC CASSQVLSTAQETQYF
TRBJ1-6 TRBV4-1 TRBD1 NA TGCGCCAGCAGCGCCCGACAGGGGTGGAATTCACCCCTCCACTTT CASSARQGWNSPLHF
TRBJ2-3 TRBV7-6 NA NA TGTGCCAGCAGCTTCAATCCGGTGGCAGGCTCCACAGATACGCAGTATTTT CASSFNPVAGSTDTQYF
TRBJ1-1 TRBV2 NA NA TGTGCCAGCTCGGGACTCCCGAACACTGAAGCTTTCTTT CASSGLPNTEAFF
TRBJ2-1 TRBV7-9 NA once TGTGCCAGCAGCCCCCGGAGTGACGATGAGCAGTTCTTC CASSPRSDDEQFF
TRBJ1-6 TRBV6-5 NA NA TGTGCCAGCAGTTACTCGAGGGCGGAGTATAATTCACCCCTCCACTTT CASSYSRAEYNSPLHF
TRBJ2-2 TRBV27 NA NA TGTGCCAGCAGTTTATTCGGGGGGCACACCGGGGAGCTGTTTTTT CASSLFGGHTGELFF
TRBJ2-1 TRBV20-1 TRBD2 NA TGCAGTGCTAGAAGCCTAGCGGGAGAATTCTTC CSARSLAGEFF